A selection of T cell receptor beta chains follows, all from one sample in a study of metastatic and nonmetastatic thyroid tumors. TCRdb re-clonotyped the PCR reads via MiXCR. The table records about 82,000 clones, 9.5% to 15% of them present only once. Sequences were obtained from tumor tissue. These receptors originate from a female donor with papillary thyroid cancer or a benign thyroid nodule (not recorded which). Some clones in this sample may be carry-over from other donors' samples. Each CDR3 is given with its conserved first and last residue. A D gene is named only where the DNA matches it firmly. Rows give clone size only sometimes, using once, few, many, or a class for an expanded clone.

v_gene	abundance	j_gene	d_gene	CDR3nt	CDR3aa
TRBV12-3/TRBV12-4	many	TRBJ2-1	TRBD2	TGTGCCAGCAGTTTCCGTAGCGGGATCTCCTACAATGAGCAGTTCTTC	CASSFRSGISYNEQFF
TRBV19	many	TRBJ1-1	TRBD1	TGTGCCAGTACCTCAGGGACAGAGAACACTGAAGCTTTCTTT	CASTSGTENTEAFF
TRBV6-1	many	TRBJ2-2	.	TGTGCCAGCACCTGGGGGTCCACCGGGGAGCTGTTTTTT	CASTWGSTGELFF
TRBV20-1	many	TRBJ2-7	.	TGCAGTGCTAGTCGGCTGGGGAGCTCCTACGAGCAGTGCTTC	CSASRLGSSYEQCF
TRBV9	many	TRBJ1-1	.	TGTGCCAGCAGCGGAGGACAAAGCCGGATTGGGAACACTGAAGCTTTCTTT	CASSGGQSRIGNTEAFF
TRBV19	.	TRBJ1-6	TRBD1	TGTGCCAGTAGACAGACAGGGAATAATTCACCCCTCCAATTT	CASRQTGNNSPLQF
TRBV11-2	many	TRBJ1-2	.	TGTGCCAGCAGCTTAGTCCCCGGTCTCTACACCTTC	CASSLVPGLYTF
TRBV10-1	many	TRBJ2-3	TRBD2	TGCGCCAGCAGTGAGTCCCCTAGACTAGCGGGAGCAGATACGCAGTATTTT	CASSESPRLAGADTQYF
TRBV4-1	few	TRBJ1-3	.	TGCGCCAGCAGCTGGCAAGGAAACACCATATATTTT	CASSWQGNTIYF
TRBV20-1	many	TRBJ2-7	.	TGCAGTGCTAGTGGGTCTAGTCCCTATAATTACGAGCAGTACTTC	CSASGSSPYNYEQYF
TRBV20-1	.	TRBJ2-5	TRBD2	TGCAGTGCCCTGGGACTAGCGGAAGAGACCCAGTACTTC	CSALGLAEETQYF
TRBV28	many	TRBJ1-5	.	TGTGCCAGTAACCCTCATGACGCAGGGGTAGTTCAGCCCCAGCATTTT	CASNPHDAGVVQPQHF
TRBV11-3	many	TRBJ1-1	.	TGTGCCAGCAGCTTGAGCGGGGTGAACACTGAAGCTTTCTTT	CASSLSGVNTEAFF
TRBV2	many	TRBJ2-7	.	TGTGCCAGCAGCGAAGGAATTCCTCTGGGCTACGAGCAGTACTTC	CASSEGIPLGYEQYF
TRBV12-3/TRBV12-4	few	TRBJ1-5	.	TGTGCAAGCAGTTTGATTGGCCAGCCCCAGCATTTT	CASSLIGQPQHF
TRBV7-9	medium-sized	TRBJ2-3	.	TGTGCCAGCAGCTTAGGTAATGGATGGACAGATACGCAGTATTTT	CASSLGNGWTDTQYF
TRBV28	medium-sized	TRBJ1-3	TRBD1	TGTGCCAGCAGACCGGGACAGGGGCTTGGAAACACCATATATTTT	CASRPGQGLGNTIYF
TRBV7-8	few	TRBJ1-2	TRBD1	TGTGCCAGCAGCTTGGCATGGACAGGGCATGGCTACACCTTC	CASSLAWTGHGYTF
TRBV20-1	many	TRBJ1-2	.	TGCAGTGCTAGAGATCTCAGTAGGAACTATGGCTACACCTTC	CSARDLSRNYGYTF
TRBV19	many	TRBJ1-1	TRBD1	TGTGCCAGTAGCCATATTCCCAGGGGGGACACTGAAGCTTTCTTT	CASSHIPRGDTEAFF
TRBV20-1	many	TRBJ2-3	.	TGCAGTGCCGGGACTGGGCGGGCAGATACGCAGTATTTT	CSAGTGRADTQYF
TRBV7-7	many	TRBJ2-3	.	TGTGCTAGCAGCCCAGGTCGGGCCCCAGATACGCAGTATTTT	CASSPGRAPDTQYF
TRBV6-2/TRBV6-3	few	TRBJ1-5	.	TGTGCCAGCAGCAACGGGGGGGGCAATCAGCCCCAGCATTTT	CASSNGGGNQPQHF
TRBV25-1	many	TRBJ2-3	TRBD2	TGTGCCAGCGGGACTAGCGGGAGAGATACGCAGTATTTT	CASGTSGRDTQYF
TRBV19	many	TRBJ2-7	TRBD2	TGTGCCAGTAGTATGGGACTAGCGGGACCCTACGAGCAGTACTTC	CASSMGLAGPYEQYF
TRBV20-1	many	TRBJ2-1	.	TGCAGTGCTAGGACTGGTGGGGGTGAGCAGTTCTTC	CSARTGGGEQFF
TRBV2	many	TRBJ1-2	.	TGTGCCAGCGCCCGAGGGCGGGGGATTAACGGCTACACCTTC	CASARGRGINGYTF
TRBV2	many	TRBJ1-1	.	TGTGCCAGCAGCAGAGACGCGCTTACTGAAGCTTTCTTT	CASSRDALTEAFF
TRBV30	many	TRBJ1-5	.	TGTGCCTGGGCAAACGGGGATCTTGGCAATCAGCCCCAGCATTTT	CAWANGDLGNQPQHF
TRBV27	many	TRBJ2-3	.	TGTGCCAGCAGTTTACAGGATTGGACAGATACGCAGTATTTT	CASSLQDWTDTQYF
TRBV12-3/TRBV12-4	many	TRBJ1-5	.	TGTGCCAGCAGTCCAGTCAATCAGCCCCAGCATTTT	CASSPVNQPQHF
TRBV9	many	TRBJ2-1	TRBD1	TGTGCCAGCAGCACCCGACAGGGGGGGTCCTACAATGAGCAGTTCTTC	CASSTRQGGSYNEQFF
TRBV7-8	many	TRBJ2-3	.	TGTGCCAGCATCCCGGCGCTCATTAGCACAGATACGCAGTATTTT	CASIPALISTDTQYF
TRBV19	many	TRBJ2-5	.	TGTGCCAGTAGCCCCTCCGGGACACATCAAGAGACCCAGTACTTC	CASSPSGTHQETQYF
TRBV2	many	TRBJ1-5	.	TGCGCCAGCAGTGGTTCAGGGCCGCAGCCCCAGCATTTT	CASSGSGPQPQHF
TRBV7-2	many	TRBJ2-1	.	TGTGCCAGCAGCTGGGGCGCCTACAATGAGCAGTTCTTC	CASSWGAYNEQFF
TRBV5-1	many	TRBJ2-5	TRBD2	TGCGCCAGCAGCGGGCAGACTAGCGGTACTAAAGAGACCCAGTACTTC	CASSGQTSGTKETQYF
TRBV20-1	many	TRBJ2-5	.	TGCAGTGCTATAAGGAGAGAGACCCAGTACTTC	CSAIRRETQYF
TRBV5-1	many	TRBJ2-3	TRBD1	TGCGCCAGCAGCTTCGGGACAGCCGATACGCAGTATTTT	CASSFGTADTQYF
TRBV7-9	many	TRBJ1-1	.	TGTGCCAGCAGCTGGGGGACCACTGAAGCTTTCTTT	CASSWGTTEAFF
TRBV29-1	many	TRBJ2-1	TRBD2	TGCAGCGTGAGGACTAGCGGGACGAACAATGAGCAGTTCTTC	CSVRTSGTNNEQFF
TRBV19	many	TRBJ2-5	TRBD2	TGTGCCAGTTTCTGCCCCACCGGTACTAGCGGGAGGGCCAGGCGGCGAGGAGAGACCCAGTACTTC	CASFCPTGTSGRARRRGETQYF
TRBV6-2/TRBV6-3	many	TRBJ2-7	.	TGTGCCAGCAGTTCTCCCGCTGCCCGCCACTACGAGCAGTACTTC	CASSSPAARHYEQYF
TRBV11-2	many	TRBJ1-4	.	TGTGCCAGCAGCTTGGACGGGGTCGGTGATGAAAAACTGTTTTTT	CASSLDGVGDEKLFF
TRBV5-1	many	TRBJ2-4	.	TGCGCCAGCAGCCCAGATTCTAACATTCAGTACTTC	CASSPDSNIQYF
TRBV28	few	TRBJ1-2	TRBD1	TGTGCCAGCAGCCTAACCCTACAGGGGCAGATCTATGGCTACACCTTC	CASSLTLQGQIYGYTF
TRBV7-9	many	TRBJ2-1	TRBD2	TGTGCCAGCCGACTAGCGGCAAGCTCCTACAATGAGCAGTTCTTC	CASRLAASSYNEQFF
TRBV7-9	many	TRBJ2-5	.	TGTGCCAGCCGCCCCGTGGGGGTGGAGACCCAGTACTTC	CASRPVGVETQYF
TRBV30	.	TRBJ1-5	.	TGTGCCTGGAGTGGCCGCAGTATCAATCAGCCCCAGCATTTT	CAWSGRSINQPQHF
TRBV20-1	many	TRBJ1-6	.	TGCAGTGCTATACCAGGGAACTTCGCCCTCCACTTT	CSAIPGNFALHF
TRBV7-9	many	TRBJ1-2	.	TGTGCCAGCAGCAACCCCCTCGGGGGCTACACCTTC	CASSNPLGGYTF
TRBV6-1	many	TRBJ1-2	TRBD1	TGTGCCAGCAGGTCCGGGACAGGGGCGCGCGGCTACACCTTC	CASRSGTGARGYTF
TRBV6-2/TRBV6-3	.	TRBJ2-3	TRBD1	TGTGCCAGCAGTTGGGTTCCGGGACAGGGGGCAGATACGCAGTATTTT	CASSWVPGQGADTQYF
TRBV5-6	many	TRBJ2-1	TRBD2	TGTGCCAGCAGCTTGGGCCTAGCGGGAGACTATGAGCAGTTCTTC	CASSLGLAGDYEQFF
TRBV7-2	many	TRBJ2-4	.	TGTGCCAGCAGCGTACGTGCGAGGACTTCCAAAAACATTCAGTACTTC	CASSVRARTSKNIQYF
TRBV15	many	TRBJ2-3	.	TGTGCCACCAGCATAGAGGGGATAGGGGCGCAGTATTTT	CATSIEGIGAQYF